This entry describes one T cell receptor (beta chain). This sample is drawn from a study of blood T cell repertoires in COVID-19. Across the whole study: COVID-19 samples, acute and convalescent, were from the United States, Italy and Spain. Nucleic acid was either cDNA or gDNA, and it came from T cells, B-cell-depleted T cells, or PBMCs.

The method was immunoSEQ multiplex PCR; TCRdb's version includes in-frame clones alone and lacks a portion of them. The sample lists 150,000 to 200,000 clones, just over 90% seen once, with roughly 2.1% in the top ten. V shed 1 base, J shed 4 bases, and the junction held 3 bases outside the gene matches. Germline CDR1 SGHNT, CDR2 YYREEE (reference sequence). This CDR3 is built from 16 residues. The chain employs TRBV5-4 and TRBJ2-1; 12 positions match TRBD2. Sequencing input: peripheral blood. The sequence came from an older woman with COVID-19, enrolled during active disease. The CDR3 sequence is CASSLTLAGGYNEQFF. CDR3 nucleotide sequence: TGTGCCAGCAGCTTGACCCTAGCGGGGGGGTACAATGAGCAGTTCTTC. The complete variable domain, with remaining parts taken from reference TRBV5-4 and TRBJ2-1, reads ETGVTQSPTHLIKTRGQQVTLRCSSQSGHNTVSWYQQALGQGPQFIFQYYREEENGRGNFPPRFSGLQFPNYSSELNVNALELDDSALYLCASSLTLAGGYNEQFFGPGTRLTVL.